A selection of T cell receptor beta chains follows, all from one sample in a study of blood T cell repertoires in COVID-19. The repertoire was sequenced with immunoSEQ multiplex PCR; TCRdb's copy has only in-frame clones and lacks some. The sample lists about 56,000 clones; roughly 90% were seen once. The sequenced material came from peripheral blood. These receptors came from a human donor in a cohort sampled during active COVID-19. CDR3s include the opening cysteine and the closing phenylalanine or tryptophan. D genes are given only for firm matches. Expanded clones are given a class, and other clones once, few, many or no size at all.

CDR3 length | clone size | D gene | J gene | V gene | CDR3 DNA | CDR3 protein
11 | . | . | TRBJ2-7 | TRBV10-3 | TGTGCCATCAGTGACAGCTACGAGCAGTACTTC | CAISDSYEQYF
17 | once | TRBD1 | TRBJ1-2 | TRBV7-9 | TGTGCCAGCAGCTCACTCCGACAGGGGACGGGCACGTATGGCTACACCTTC | CASSSLRQGTGTYGYTF
15 | . | . | TRBJ1-6 | TRBV27 | TGTGCCAGCAGAGAGAGAACCGCAGGGGTACCACCCCTCCACTTT | CASRERTAGVPPLHF
14 | . | TRBD2 | TRBJ2-7 | TRBV7-9 | TGTGCCAGCAGCTCATCGGGGGGCTCCTACGAGCAGTACTTC | CASSSSGGSYEQYF
17 | . | TRBD1 | TRBJ1-3 | TRBV5-6 | TGTGCCAGCAGCTTGGAGGGACAGCTGAGCTCTGGAAACACCATATATTTT | CASSLEGQLSSGNTIYF
15 | . | TRBD1 | TRBJ1-2 | TRBV5-6 | TGTGCCAGCAGCCCTCAACGGGGACAGCCCTATGGCTACACCTTC | CASSPQRGQPYGYTF
16 | . | TRBD2 | TRBJ2-5 | TRBV7-7 | TGTGCTAGCAGCTTAGGCGTTAGCGGGGGGGCGGAGACCCAGTACTTC | CASSLGVSGGAETQYF
15 | . | . | TRBJ1-4 | TRBV7-9 | TGTGCCAGCAGCTTCGGGGGGGAACCGGGTGAAAAACTGTTTTTT | CASSFGGEPGEKLFF
20 | . | . | TRBJ1-2 | TRBV4-3 | TGCGCCAGCAGCCAACCCACCGTACGGAAGGGGCGGGGCCTGAGGGGCGGCTACACCTTC | CASSQPTVRKGRGLRGGYTF
15 | . | . | TRBJ2-3 | TRBV11-1 | TGTGCCAGCAGCCCAGGAAGGGGGTACACAGATACGCAGTATTTT | CASSPGRGYTDTQYF
17 | . | TRBD2 | TRBJ2-7 | TRBV7-2 | TGTGCCAGCAGCTTAGTAGGAGTGTCAGCGGGGGGGAGGGAGCAGTACTTC | CASSLVGVSAGGREQYF
15 | . | TRBD2 | TRBJ2-5 | TRBV4-3 | TGCGCCAGCAGCCAAATAGCGGGGGGACAAGAGACCCAGTACTTC | CASSQIAGGQETQYF
13 | . | . | TRBJ2-2 | TRBV30 | TGTGCCTGGTGCGACAAGAACACCGGGGAGCTGTTTTTT | CAWCDKNTGELFF
17 | . | TRBD2 | TRBJ2-2 | TRBV11-3 | TGTGCCAGCAGCTTAGACCTGACTAGCGGGGGGGCCGGGGAGCTGTTTTTT | CASSLDLTSGGAGELFF
19 | . | . | TRBJ2-6 | TRBV9 | TGTGCCAGCAGCGGAGGACCAGAAAGGGGAAACTCTGGGGCCAACGTCCTGACTTTC | CASSGGPERGNSGANVLTF
14 | few | TRBD1 | TRBJ2-1 | TRBV18 | TGTGCCAGCTCCGCCGGAGGACAGGGGAGTGAGCAGTTCTTC | CASSAGGQGSEQFF
13 | . | . | TRBJ2-3 | TRBV15 | TGTGCCACCAGCGGTCCTGGGAGAGATACGCAGTATTTT | CATSGPGRDTQYF
14 | . | . | TRBJ2-6 | TRBV19 | TGTGCCAGTATAGAGAGCTCTGGGGCCAACGTCCTGACTTTC | CASIESSGANVLTF
14 | . | . | TRBJ2-7 | TRBV9 | TGTGCCAGCAGCGTAGGCAGGGACTGGGGCGAGCAGTACTTC | CASSVGRDWGEQYF
15 | . | . | TRBJ2-2 | TRBV5-4 | TGTGCCAGCAGCTTCGGCCAGGCTAACACCGGGGAGCTGTTTTTT | CASSFGQANTGELFF
15 | . | . | TRBJ1-2 | TRBV5-4 | TGTGCCAGCAGCTTCTTTATAGGTGGGACTTATGGCTACACCTTC | CASSFFIGGTYGYTF
14 | . | . | TRBJ2-1 | TRBV1 | TGCACCAGCAGCCATGATCTAGACCCCCGTGAGCAGTTCTTC | CTSSHDLDPREQFF
16 | . | . | TRBJ2-5 | TRBV12-2 | TGTGCAAGTCGCTTTAGTCTAGCGGGGGTGCAAGAGACCCAGTACTTC | CASRFSLAGVQETQYF
13 | . | TRBD2 | TRBJ2-5 | TRBV11-2 | TGTGCCAGCAGTATGGGGGGGGAGGAGACCCAGTACTTC | CASSMGGEETQYF
15 | . | TRBD2 | TRBJ2-7 | TRBV2 | TGTGCCAGCCAGGCTCGGGGGGGCTCTGGGTACGAGCAGTACTTC | CASQARGGSGYEQYF
13 | . | . | TRBJ2-5 | TRBV5-1 | TGCGCCAGCAGCTTTAGAGGCCAAGAGACCCAGTACTTC | CASSFRGQETQYF
16 | . | TRBD1 | TRBJ2-2 | TRBV11-3 | TGTGCCAGCAGCTCCGGACAGGGGGGCGGTTCCGGGGAGCTGTTTTTT | CASSSGQGGGSGELFF
14 | . | . | TRBJ1-2 | TRBV10-3 | TGTGCCATCAGCGGACAACATAATCTCTATGGCTACACCTTC | CAISGQHNLYGYTF
17 | . | . | TRBJ2-5 | TRBV5-4 | TGTGCCAGCAGCTTGGATAGGTTCGGGGGGCGCGCGGAGACCCAGTACTTC | CASSLDRFGGRAETQYF
13 | . | . | TRBJ1-5 | TRBV3-1/TRBV3-2 | TGTGCCAGCAGCCAAGTTCCACAACAGCCCCAGCATTTT | CASSQVPQQPQHF
15 | . | TRBD2 | TRBJ2-4 | TRBV7-2 | TGTGCCAGCAGCGCCCGACTAGCGTTGGGAAACATTCAGTACTTC | CASSARLALGNIQYF
16 | . | TRBD2 | TRBJ2-5 | TRBV5-1 | TGCGCCAGCAGCTTGGGACTAGCGGGAATCCAAGAGACCCAGTACTTC | CASSLGLAGIQETQYF
16 | . | TRBD1 | TRBJ2-1 | TRBV6-1 | TGTGCCAGCAGAGAACCCGGGACAGGGGGAAGCAATGAGCAGTTCTTC | CASREPGTGGSNEQFF
12 | . | . | TRBJ1-2 | TRBV6-5 | TGTGCCAGCAGGCAGGGCCCCCGTGGCTACACCTTC | CASRQGPRGYTF
14 | . | TRBD2 | TRBJ2-7 | TRBV2 | TGTGCCAGCAGACCGGGACTAGCGGAATACGAGCAGTACTTC | CASRPGLAEYEQYF
12 | . | TRBD1 | TRBJ1-4 | TRBV29-1 | TGCAGCGTGGGACAGGGTGGCGAAAAACTGTTTTTT | CSVGQGGEKLFF
16 | . | . | TRBJ1-1 | TRBV5-1 | TGCGCCAGCAGCCGTTTTTGGGGGGGCCCAAACACTGAAGCTTTCTTT | CASSRFWGGPNTEAFF
12 | . | . | TRBJ1-2 | TRBV30 | TGTGCCTGGAGTGTACAAGGGGGTGGCTACACCTTC | CAWSVQGGGYTF
13 | . | . | TRBJ2-7 | TRBV9 | TGTGCCAGCAGCGTAGACCAGGGGCTCGAGCAGTACTTC | CASSVDQGLEQYF
15 | . | . | TRBJ2-1 | TRBV7-9 | TGTGCCAGCAGCCCCCCCGGACAAGTTTACAATGAGCAGTTCTTC | CASSPPGQVYNEQFF
15 | . | TRBD2 | TRBJ2-3 | TRBV7-2 | TGTGCCAGCAGCTTAGCGGGGACTAGCGGAGATACGCAGTATTTT | CASSLAGTSGDTQYF
16 | . | TRBD1 | TRBJ1-4 | TRBV6-6 | TGTGCCAGCAGTTACTCCAGGGGGCAAGGGAGAGAAAAACTGTTTTTT | CASSYSRGQGREKLFF
15 | . | . | TRBJ1-4 | TRBV6-2/TRBV6-3 | TGTGCCAGCAGTAAAGGGGCCCTCGGGCCCGAAAAACTGTTTTTT | CASSKGALGPEKLFF
12 | . | . | TRBJ1-3 | TRBV5-1 | TGCGCCAGCCGAGACTCTGGAAACACCATATATTTT | CASRDSGNTIYF
15 | . | TRBD2 | TRBJ2-2 | TRBV3-1/TRBV3-2 | TGTGCCACCGCGGGAGGGGGTTTGAACACCGGGGAGCTGTTTTTT | CATAGGGLNTGELFF
16 | . | . | TRBJ1-1 | TRBV6-2/TRBV6-3 | TGTGCCAGCAGTTACTCGATGGATGACGCAGGCCCCGGAGCTTTCTTT | CASSYSMDDAGPGAFF
14 | . | . | TRBJ2-2 | TRBV14 | TGTGCCAGCGATACAGATTTCAACACCGGGGAGCTGTTTTTT | CASDTDFNTGELFF
13 | . | TRBD1 | TRBJ1-6 | TRBV2 | TGTGCCAGCAGGGGACAGGTATATTCACCCCTCCACTTT | CASRGQVYSPLHF
15 | . | . | TRBJ1-1 | TRBV6-5 | TGTGCCAGCAGGGGAGGGGTAACACAGAACACTGAAGCTTTCTTT | CASRGGVTQNTEAFF
11 | . | . | TRBJ1-4 | TRBV20-1 | TGCAGTGCTACCCTCAATGAAAAACTGTTTTTT | CSATLNEKLFF
12 | few | . | TRBJ2-1 | TRBV30 | TGTGCCTGGAGTGGGCCTAGCAATGAGCAGTTCTTC | CAWSGPSNEQFF
16 | . | TRBD1 | TRBJ1-6 | TRBV6-6 | TGTGCCAGCCGTTACAGGGGGAGCTCCTATAATTCACCCCTCCACTTT | CASRYRGSSYNSPLHF
18 | . | TRBD1 | TRBJ2-5 | TRBV28 | TGTGCCAGCAGTTTATGGGAGGCCGGGACAGGGGGCGAAGAGACCCAGTACTTC | CASSLWEAGTGGEETQYF